Sequencing of this T cell receptor (beta chain) was carried out in a study of blood T cell repertoires in COVID-19. Across the study: Spain, Italy and the United States supplied samples that represented acute and convalescent COVID-19. From T cells, B-cell-depleted T cells, or PBMCs came the material, which was cDNA or gDNA.

The authors' processing: Amplification with reference gene primers provided the estimates of nucleated cell counts. Here immunoSEQ multiplex PCR was the method, and the copy in TCRdb shows in-frame clones only, minus some. V, J and clone size are taken as reported in that table, and D and trimming were inferred from the DNA itself. The sample gives roughly 70,000 clones, about 85% of which show up once; less than 4% is in the top ten. Germline V CDR1 and CDR2: SGHTA, FQGNSA. The CDR3 extends over 15 amino acids. V shed 5 bases, J shed 1 base, and the junction held 3 bases outside the gene matches. The sequenced sample consisted of peripheral blood. The TCR comes from a man aged 70-80 years with active COVID-19. This chain links TRBV7-2 with TRBJ2-5; 11 nucleotides match TRBD2. CDR3 DNA sequence: TGTGCCAGCAGCACGACTAGCGGGACCCAAGAGACCCAGTACTTC. Translating it yields CASSTTSGTQETQYF. Full variable domain (missing parts from reference TRBV7-2 and TRBJ2-5): GAGVSQSPSNKVTEKGKDVELRCDPISGHTALYWYRQSLGQGLEFLIYFQGNSAPDKSGLPSDRFSAERTGGSVSTLTIQRTQQEDSAVYLCASSTTSGTQETQYFGPGTRLLVL.